These 26 T cell receptor beta chains share one sample of origin, sequenced in a study of blood T cell repertoires in COVID-19. Produced via immunoSEQ multiplex PCR; TCRdb's table is partial and in-frame only. The sample contains under 250,000 clones, about 90% of which appear only once. Sequenced: PBMCs or T cells enriched from blood (not recorded which). All receptors derive from a woman aged 25 to 39 with acute COVID-19.

The J gene is TRBJ2-2, the V gene TRBV9, with 8 positions matching TRBD2. Germline loops: CDR1 SGDLS, CDR2 YYNGEE. The junction had 3 bases not matched to a gene; V was cut back by 2 bases and J by 0 bases. CDR3 length equals 16 residues. CDR3 sequence (DNA): TGTGCCAGCAGCGTTCAGCGGGGGACGAACACCGGGGAGCTGTTTTTT. It is translated as CASSVQRGTNTGELFF.

V usage is TRBV29-1 and J usage is TRBJ2-3; 11 bases match TRBD2. The V gene's germline CDR1 is SQVTM and CDR2 ANQGSEA. CDR3 length equals 16 residues. V was pared by 4 bases and J by 5 bases, with 11 bases of the junction left unmatched. DNA of the CDR3: TGCAGCGTTGTTTACTCCGCTAGCGGGGGGCAAGATACGCAGTATTTT. Its translation: CSVVYSASGGQDTQYF.

The V and J genes are TRBV5-1 and TRBJ1-3; a possible D gene is TRBD1 (5 bases). This CDR3 is 16 amino acids long. The V and J ends lost 0 bases and 3 bases respectively, with 13 bases between them. Germline V lookup: CDR1 SGHRS, CDR2 YFSETQ. In nucleotides, the CDR3 is TGCGCCAGCAGCTTGGACCTCGGGGGAGATGGAAACACCATATATTTT. Translated: CASSLDLGGDGNTIYF.

The chain couples TRBV19 to TRBJ2-4, with D maybe TRBD1 (6 bases). The CDR3 contains 15 residues. The ends were cut back, 6 bases at V and 5 bases at J, with 17 bases in the middle. Germline V gene data show CDR1 as LNHDA and CDR2 as SQIVND (reference sequence). CDR3 residues: CASRNRAFGENIQYF. DNA for the CDR3: TGTGCCAGTAGGAACAGGGCTTTTGGGGAAAACATTCAGTACTTC.

V is TRBV12-3 or TRBV12-4 and J is TRBJ1-1; no definite D call. The CDR3 extends over 12 amino acids. V lost 3 bases, J lost 1 base, and 3 bases lay in between. CDR3 region: CASSFGNTEAFF. DNA of the CDR3: TGTGCCAGCAGTTTCGGGAACACTGAAGCTTTCTTT.

This CDR3 reads CATSRETGEAYEQYF. The CDR3 DNA reads TGTGCCACCAGCAGAGAAACGGGGGAGGCCTACGAGCAGTACTTC. This chain uses TRBV15 with TRBJ2-7; TRBD2 might be the D (6 bases). The CDR3 is 15 amino acids. Germline CDR1 LNHNV, CDR2 YYDKDF (reference sequence). Trimming left V 0 bases short and J 2 bases short, with 11 bases between.

The count of this clone is one. The chain uses TRBV7-8 and TRBJ2-3; 14 bases are a match to TRBD2. CDR3 length: 18 amino acids. Germline values: CDR1 SGHVS, CDR2 FQNEAQ. V gave up 3 bases and J gave up 3 bases; unmatched junction bases: 8. In DNA, the CDR3 is TGTGCCAGCAGCTTGAGACTAGCGGGGGGGCCTCCGACAGATACGCAGTATTTT. This codes for CASSLRLAGGPPTDTQYF.

This chain connects TRBV30 to TRBJ1-1; 10 positions match TRBD1. Germline values: CDR1 GTSNPN, CDR2 SVGIG (reference sequence). Trimming removed 3 bases from V and 9 bases from J; junction bases left unmatched: 1. The CDR3 is made up of 11 amino acids. The CDR3 bases are TGTGCCTGGAGGGGACAGGGGAAAGCTTTCTTT. This gives the protein CAWRGQGKAFF.

The rearrangement links TRBV18 to TRBJ2-1; no clear D gene. V was shortened by 4 bases and J by 7 bases, with 8 bases between the two germline ends. CDR1 and CDR2 (germline): KGHSH, LQKENI. The CDR3 is made up of 12 amino acids. In DNA form, the CDR3 reads TGTGCCAGCTCACTCCTAGAGAATGAGCAGTTCTTC. Its protein product is CASSLLENEQFF. The full variable domain, in which reference TRBV18 and TRBJ2-1 provide the parts outside the CDR3, is NAGVMQNPRHLVRRRGQEARLRCSPMKGHSHVYWYRQLPEEGLKFMVYLQKENIIDESGMPKERFSAEFPKEGPSILRIQQVVRGDSAAYFCASSLLENEQFFGPGTRLTVL.

This clone has just one count. One junction end does not reproduce the germline sequence, and a read error may be involved. The chain links TRBV5-5 to TRBJ1-6, with D unresolved. Germline assignment: CDR1 SGHKS and CDR2 YYEKEE (reference sequence). The CDR3 is 11 amino acids. CDR3 region: CASSFGRLVGF. The DNA for the CDR3 is TGTGCCAGCAGCTTCGGCCGACTCGTTGGATTT.

This CDR3 is CASSSDRGSVSPLHF. DNA of the CDR3: TGTGCCAGCAGCTCGGACAGGGGAAGTGTTTCACCCCTCCACTTT. The V and J genes are TRBV7-9 and TRBJ1-6; 9 bases fit TRBD1. Per the germline V gene, CDR1 is SEHNR and CDR2 is FQNEAQ (reference sequence). This CDR3 contains 15 residues. The ends lost 4 bases at V and 9 bases at J; junction bases unmatched: 7.

The chain carries TRBV29-1 and TRBJ1-4; 9 nucleotides line up with TRBD1. The trim removed 4 bases at V and 5 bases at J, leaving 2 bases unmatched. From germline, CDR1 is SQVTM and CDR2 ANQGSEA. This CDR3 contains 13 residues. The CDR3 region is CSVAGTGNEKLFF. DNA for the CDR3: TGCAGCGTTGCTGGGACAGGGAATGAAAAACTGTTTTTT.

This chain joins TRBV19 and TRBJ1-5; tentative D call: TRBD1 (5 bases). The V gene lost 5 bases and the J gene lost 6 bases, with 11 bases spanning the gap. Germline assignment: CDR1 LNHDA and CDR2 SQIVND (reference sequence). CDR3 length: 13 amino acids. The CDR3, as DNA: TGTGCCAGTAGTGGGACTAGGGGTCAGCCCCAGCATTTT. Its translation: CASSGTRGQPQHF. Drawing the rest from reference TRBV19 and TRBJ1-5, the complete variable domain is DGGITQSPKYLFRKEGQNVTLSCEQNLNHDAMYWYRQDPGQGLRLIYYSQIVNDFQKGDIAEGYSVSREKKESFPLTVTSAQKNPTAFYLCASSGTRGQPQHFGDGTRLSIL.

The chain links TRBV25-1 to TRBJ1-1, with D maybe TRBD1 (6 bases). CDR1 MGHDK and CDR2 SYGVNS come from the germline V gene. CDR3 length: 13 residues. V lost 7 bases, J lost 5 bases, and 14 bases lay in between. CDR3: CASKQGVITEAFF. DNA for the CDR3: TGTGCCAGCAAACAGGGAGTAATTACTGAAGCTTTCTTT.

The V and J genes are TRBV20-1 and TRBJ2-7; D is perhaps TRBD1 (5 bases). Trimming cost V 3 bases and J 5 bases, with 17 bases left between them. This CDR3 has 14 residues. Germline values: CDR1 DFQATT, CDR2 SNEGSKA (reference sequence). CDR3 sequence (DNA): TGCAGTGCTAGTCGGTCAGGGTTAGTGAACGAGCAGTACTTC. It is translated as CSASRSGLVNEQYF.

V and J are TRBV28 and TRBJ2-3, with 8 nucleotides matching TRBD2. V shed 5 bases, J shed 1 base, and the junction held 5 bases outside the gene matches. The CDR3 is made up of 15 amino acids. Germline CDR1 is MDHEN and CDR2 is SYDVKM. The CDR3 nucleotides read TGTGCCAGCAGTCCGGGACTAGTCGGCACAGATACGCAGTATTTT. As protein: CASSPGLVGTDTQYF.

The V and J genes are TRBV29-1 and TRBJ1-1; D is possibly TRBD1 (5 bases). Trimming pared 3 bases from V and 6 bases from J, leaving 11 bases between. The germline CDR1 and CDR2 sequences are SQVTM and ANQGSEA. There are 12 residues in the CDR3. CDR3 in DNA: TGCAGCGTTGACCTGGGACTGCCTGAAGCTTTCTTT. As protein: CSVDLGLPEAFF.

The chain recombines TRBV2 with TRBJ1-2; TRBD1 aligns across 7 bases. The ends lost 3 bases at V and 2 bases at J; junction bases unmatched: 9. Per germline, CDR1 SNHLY and CDR2 FYNNEI. The CDR3 extends over 16 amino acids. The CDR3 DNA reads as TGTGCCAGCAGTGACGATGGGGGACAGTTAAACTATGGCTACACCTTC. It encodes CASSDDGGQLNYGYTF.

V and J are TRBV4-3 and TRBJ1-2; D not resolved. The CDR3 totals 15 residues. V was pared by 0 bases and J by 5 bases, with 13 bases between. Germline-derived CDR1 and CDR2 are LGHNA and YSLEER. CDR3: CASSQDLLVPYGYTF. In DNA form, the CDR3 reads TGCGCCAGCAGCCAAGATTTACTGGTACCATATGGCTACACCTTC.

The chain is built from TRBV6-5 and TRBJ1-1; D uncertain. Trimming stripped 3 bases from V and 2 bases from J, with 13 bases between. Germline V gene lookup returns CDR1 MNHEY and CDR2 SVGAGI. The CDR3 has 15 amino acids. The CDR3 DNA reads TGTGCCAGCAGTTATCGTGGAGAGTTAAACACTGAAGCTTTCTTT. Protein: CASSYRGELNTEAFF.

The J gene is TRBJ2-7, the V gene TRBV5-5; perhaps TRBD2 as D (5 bases). CDR1 is SGHKS, CDR2 YYEKEE, per germline (reference sequence). Between the trimmed V and J ends, which lost 0 bases and 4 bases, there was a span of 14 bases. The CDR3 runs 15 residues. CDR3 residues: CASSLGSAGLYEQYF. The CDR3 region has the DNA TGTGCCAGCAGCTTGGGGAGCGCTGGACTTTACGAGCAGTACTTC.

The CDR3 DNA reads TGTGCCAGCAGCCAAGGCCCCCAACTAGTCGCGAACACCGGGGAGCTGTTTTTT. Translating gives CASSQGPQLVANTGELFF. This sequence joins TRBV14 and TRBJ2-2, with D possibly matching TRBD2 (5 bases). CDR3 length: 18 amino acids. CDR1 is SGHDN, CDR2 FVKESK, per germline. V was cut by 1 base and J by 0 bases, with 15 bases left in between.

The chain joins TRBV2 to TRBJ2-2; a weak D match, TRBD2 (6 bases). Germline V gene sequence: CDR1 SNHLY, CDR2 FYNNEI. This CDR3 has 14 residues. V lost 8 bases, J lost 3 bases, and 13 bases lay in between. CDR3 loop: CASVRERDTGELFF. CDR3 nucleotide sequence: TGTGCCAGCGTGCGGGAAAGGGACACCGGGGAGCTGTTTTTT.

This clone was recorded only once. The chain couples TRBV2 to TRBJ1-1, with D tentatively TRBD1 (6 bases). From germline, CDR1 is SNHLY and CDR2 FYNNEI. V was cut by 3 bases and J by 4 bases, with 15 bases left in between. The CDR3 is 15 residues long. CDR3: CASSENRDIGTEAFF. As DNA, the CDR3 is TGTGCCAGCAGTGAGAACCGGGACATTGGCACTGAAGCTTTCTTT.

V gene TRBV18 combines with J gene TRBJ1-1, with D hard to call. This CDR3 comprises 14 residues. The germline V gene encodes CDR1 KGHSH and CDR2 LQKENI. Trimming left V 0 bases short and J 3 bases short, with 8 bases between. CDR3 amino acids: CASSPPGSDTEAFF. In DNA form, the CDR3 reads TGTGCCAGCTCACCACCTGGGAGCGACACTGAAGCTTTCTTT.

The chain combines TRBV6-4 with TRBJ2-7; possibly TRBD2 for D (5 bases). Trimming cost V 7 bases and J 1 base, with 8 bases left between them. This CDR3 has 12 amino acids. Per germline, CDR1 MRHNA and CDR2 SNTAGT. This CDR3 is CASILASYEQYF. The DNA for the CDR3 is TGTGCCAGCATCCTAGCATCCTACGAGCAGTACTTC.